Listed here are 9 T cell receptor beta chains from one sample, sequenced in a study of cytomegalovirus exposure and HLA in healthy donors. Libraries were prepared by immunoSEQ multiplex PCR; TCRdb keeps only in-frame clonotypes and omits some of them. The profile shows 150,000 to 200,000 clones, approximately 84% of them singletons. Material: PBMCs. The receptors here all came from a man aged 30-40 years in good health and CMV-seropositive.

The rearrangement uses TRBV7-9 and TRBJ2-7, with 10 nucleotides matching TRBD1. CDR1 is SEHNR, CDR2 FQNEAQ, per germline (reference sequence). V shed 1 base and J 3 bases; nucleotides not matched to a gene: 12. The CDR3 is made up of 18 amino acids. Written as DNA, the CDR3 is TGTGCCAGCAGCTTAGAATTTGGACAGGGGGAACGCGACTACGAGCAGTACTTC. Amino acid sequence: CASSLEFGQGERDYEQYF.

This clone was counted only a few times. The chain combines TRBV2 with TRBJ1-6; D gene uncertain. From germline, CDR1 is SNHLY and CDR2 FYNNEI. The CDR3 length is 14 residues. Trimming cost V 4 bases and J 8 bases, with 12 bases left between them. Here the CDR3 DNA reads TGTGCCAGCAGTGGATGGGAGGGAGATTCACCCCTCCACTTT. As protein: CASSGWEGDSPLHF.

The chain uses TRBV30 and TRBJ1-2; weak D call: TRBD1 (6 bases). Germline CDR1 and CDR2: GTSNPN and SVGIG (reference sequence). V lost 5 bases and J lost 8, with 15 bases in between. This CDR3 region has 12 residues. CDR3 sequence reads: CAWGVQGRGYTF. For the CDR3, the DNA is TGTGCCTGGGGCGTCCAGGGGCGGGGCTACACCTTC.

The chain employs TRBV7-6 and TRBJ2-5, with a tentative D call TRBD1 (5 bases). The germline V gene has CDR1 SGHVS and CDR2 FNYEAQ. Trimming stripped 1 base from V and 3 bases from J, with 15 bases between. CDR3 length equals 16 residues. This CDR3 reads CASSLDLGGQEETQYF. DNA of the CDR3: TGTGCCAGCAGCTTAGACCTGGGTGGACAAGAAGAGACCCAGTACTTC.

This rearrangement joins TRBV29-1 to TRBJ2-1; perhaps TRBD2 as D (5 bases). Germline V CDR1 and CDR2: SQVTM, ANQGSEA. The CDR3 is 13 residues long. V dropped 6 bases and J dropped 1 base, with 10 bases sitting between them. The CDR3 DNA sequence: TGCAGCGTCGAGGGCGGATCCTACAATGAGCAGTTCTTC. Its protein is CSVEGGSYNEQFF.

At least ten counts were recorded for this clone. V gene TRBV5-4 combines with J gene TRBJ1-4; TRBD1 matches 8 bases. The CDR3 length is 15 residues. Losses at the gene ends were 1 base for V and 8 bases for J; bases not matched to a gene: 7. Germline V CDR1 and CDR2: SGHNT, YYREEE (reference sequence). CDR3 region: CASSLMGQEGEKLFF. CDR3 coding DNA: TGTGCCAGCAGCTTGATGGGACAGGAGGGGGAAAAACTGTTTTTT.

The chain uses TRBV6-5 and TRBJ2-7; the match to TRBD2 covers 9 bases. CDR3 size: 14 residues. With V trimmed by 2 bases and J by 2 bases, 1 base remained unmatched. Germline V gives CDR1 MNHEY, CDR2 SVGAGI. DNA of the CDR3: TGTGCCAGCAGTTACCGCGGGGGGGCCTACGAGCAGTACTTC. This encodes CASSYRGGAYEQYF.

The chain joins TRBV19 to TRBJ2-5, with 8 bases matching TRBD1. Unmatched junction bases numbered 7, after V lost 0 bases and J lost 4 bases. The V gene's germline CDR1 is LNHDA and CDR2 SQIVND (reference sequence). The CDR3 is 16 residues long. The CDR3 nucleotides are TGTGCCAGTAGTATAGAGCGGACAGGGTTTGGAGAGACCCAGTACTTC. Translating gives CASSIERTGFGETQYF. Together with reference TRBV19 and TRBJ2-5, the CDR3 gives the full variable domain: DGGITQSPKYLFRKEGQNVTLSCEQNLNHDAMYWYRQDPGQGLRLIYYSQIVNDFQKGDIAEGYSVSREKKESFPLTVTSAQKNPTAFYLCASSIERTGFGETQYFGPGTRLLVL.

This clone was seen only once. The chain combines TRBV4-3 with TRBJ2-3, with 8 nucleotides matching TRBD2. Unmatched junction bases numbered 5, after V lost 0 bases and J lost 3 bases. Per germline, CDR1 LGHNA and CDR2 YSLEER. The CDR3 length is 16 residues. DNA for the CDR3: TGCGCCAGCAGCCAAGATAACCGGGGGGGAACAGATACGCAGTATTTT. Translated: CASSQDNRGGTDTQYF.